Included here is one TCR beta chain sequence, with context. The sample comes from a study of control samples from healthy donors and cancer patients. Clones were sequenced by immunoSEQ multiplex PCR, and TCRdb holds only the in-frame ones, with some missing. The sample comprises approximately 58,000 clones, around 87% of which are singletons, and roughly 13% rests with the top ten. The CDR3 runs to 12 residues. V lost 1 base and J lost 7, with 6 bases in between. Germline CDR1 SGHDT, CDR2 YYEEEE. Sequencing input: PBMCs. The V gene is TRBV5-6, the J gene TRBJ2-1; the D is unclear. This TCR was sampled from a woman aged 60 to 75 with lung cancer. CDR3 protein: CASSLLGNEQFF. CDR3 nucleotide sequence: TGTGCCAGCAGCTTGCTTGGGAATGAGCAGTTCTTC.